This T cell receptor beta chain was identified during a study of cytomegalovirus exposure and HLA in healthy donors. Germline V CDR1 and CDR2: LNHDA, SQIVND (reference sequence). Trimming took 7 bases from V and 7 from J; bases not matched to a gene: 9. This CDR3 has 13 residues. PCR used 60 Vbeta primers and 13 Jbeta primers. TCRdb's copy holds only in-frame clones and misses some; the assay was immunoSEQ multiplex PCR. The data hold 95,000 to 150,000 clones, with more than 60% observed a single time. The sequence derives from a middle-aged woman in good health and CMV-seronegative. The sample was PBMCs. The chain employs TRBV19 and TRBJ2-5, with 7 positions matching TRBD1. This chain's CDR3 is CASTPDRLGTQYF. For the CDR3, the DNA is TGTGCCAGTACCCCGGACAGGCTAGGGACCCAGTACTTC. Based on the CDR3 plus reference TRBV19 and TRBJ2-5, the full variable domain is DGGITQSPKYLFRKEGQNVTLSCEQNLNHDAMYWYRQDPGQGLRLIYYSQIVNDFQKGDIAEGYSVSREKKESFPLTVTSAQKNPTAFYLCASTPDRLGTQYFGPGTRLLVL.